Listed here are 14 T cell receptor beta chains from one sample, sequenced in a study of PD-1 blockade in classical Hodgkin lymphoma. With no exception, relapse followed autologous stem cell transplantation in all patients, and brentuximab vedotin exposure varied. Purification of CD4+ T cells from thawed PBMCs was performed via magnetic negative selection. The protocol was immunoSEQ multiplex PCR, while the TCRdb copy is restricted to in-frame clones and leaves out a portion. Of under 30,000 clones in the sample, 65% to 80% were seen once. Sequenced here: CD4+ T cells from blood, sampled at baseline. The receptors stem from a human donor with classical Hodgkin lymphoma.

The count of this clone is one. CDR3 sequence (DNA): TGCGCCAGCAGCTTGGGAACAGCTAACAATGAGCAGTTCTTC. Encoded protein: CASSLGTANNEQFF. V gene TRBV5-1 combines with J gene TRBJ2-1; D call uncertain. This CDR3 contains 14 residues. Germline V CDR1 and CDR2: SGHRS, YFSETQ. Trimming shortened V by 0 bases and J by 5 bases, and 9 bases separated the two germline ends. The variable domain in full, completed from reference TRBV5-1 and TRBJ2-1, reads KAGVTQTPRYLIKTRGQQVTLSCSPISGHRSVSWYQQTPGQGLQFLFEYFSETQRNKGNFPGRFSGRQFSNSRSEMNVSTLELGDSALYLCASSLGTANNEQFFGPGTRLTVL.

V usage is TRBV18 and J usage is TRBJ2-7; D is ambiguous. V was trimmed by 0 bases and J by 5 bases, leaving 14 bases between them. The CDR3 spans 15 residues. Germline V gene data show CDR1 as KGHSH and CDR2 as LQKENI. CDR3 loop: CASSPPLRVKHEQYF. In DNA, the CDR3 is TGTGCCAGCTCACCACCTCTCCGGGTTAAACACGAGCAGTACTTC. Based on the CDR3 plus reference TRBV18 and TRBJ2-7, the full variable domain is NAGVMQNPRHLVRRRGQEARLRCSPMKGHSHVYWYRQLPEEGLKFMVYLQKENIIDESGMPKERFSAEFPKEGPSILRIQQVVRGDSAAYFCASSPPLRVKHEQYFGPGTRLTVT.

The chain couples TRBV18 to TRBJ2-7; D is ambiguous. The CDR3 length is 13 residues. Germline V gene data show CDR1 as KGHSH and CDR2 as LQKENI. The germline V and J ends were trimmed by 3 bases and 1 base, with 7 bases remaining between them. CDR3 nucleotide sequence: TGTGCCAGCTCACCGGACGGATCCTACGAGCAGTACTTC. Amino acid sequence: CASSPDGSYEQYF. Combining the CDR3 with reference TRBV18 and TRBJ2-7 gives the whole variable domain NAGVMQNPRHLVRRRGQEARLRCSPMKGHSHVYWYRQLPEEGLKFMVYLQKENIIDESGMPKERFSAEFPKEGPSILRIQQVVRGDSAAYFCASSPDGSYEQYFGPGTRLTVT.

The CDR3 sequence: CASGGRETQYF. CDR3 nucleotides: TGTGCCAGTGGGGGGAGAGAGACCCAGTACTTC. The genes are TRBV6-5 and TRBJ2-5; the D gene is possibly TRBD2 (6 bases). This CDR3 has 11 residues. Germline V gene lookup returns CDR1 MNHEY and CDR2 SVGAGI. With 9 bases removed from V and 4 bases from J, the gap between germline ends came to 9 bases.

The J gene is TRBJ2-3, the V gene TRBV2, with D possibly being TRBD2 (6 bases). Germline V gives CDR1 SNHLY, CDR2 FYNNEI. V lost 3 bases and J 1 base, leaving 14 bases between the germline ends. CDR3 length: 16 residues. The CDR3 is CASSEGGYGGTDTQYF. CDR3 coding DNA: TGTGCCAGCAGTGAGGGGGGATATGGAGGCACAGATACGCAGTATTTT.

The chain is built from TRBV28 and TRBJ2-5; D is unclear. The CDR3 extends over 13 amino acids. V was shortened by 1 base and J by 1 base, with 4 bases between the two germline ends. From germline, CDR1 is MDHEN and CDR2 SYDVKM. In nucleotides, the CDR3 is TGTGCCAGCAGTTTATTGGGCCAAGAGACCCAGTACTTC. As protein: CASSLLGQETQYF.

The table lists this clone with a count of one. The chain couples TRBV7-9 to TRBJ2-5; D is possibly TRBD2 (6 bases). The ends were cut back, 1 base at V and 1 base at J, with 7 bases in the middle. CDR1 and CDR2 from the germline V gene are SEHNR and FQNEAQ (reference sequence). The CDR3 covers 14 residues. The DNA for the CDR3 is TGTGCCAGCAGCTTAGTGACTAGCCAAGAGACCCAGTACTTC. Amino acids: CASSLVTSQETQYF.

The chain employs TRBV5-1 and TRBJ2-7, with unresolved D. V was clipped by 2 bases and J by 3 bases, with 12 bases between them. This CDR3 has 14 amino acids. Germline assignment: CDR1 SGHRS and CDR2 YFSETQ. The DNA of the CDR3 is TGCGCCAGCAGCTTCGACGCCAACCTCTACGAGCAGTACTTC. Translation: CASSFDANLYEQYF.

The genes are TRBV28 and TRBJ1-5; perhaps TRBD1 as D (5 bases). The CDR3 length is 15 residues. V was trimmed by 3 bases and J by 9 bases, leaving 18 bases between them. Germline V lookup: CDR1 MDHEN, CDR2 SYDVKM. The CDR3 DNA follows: TGTGCCAGCAGTTTGGCCGGGACGGCTAGTCGGCCCCAGCATTTT. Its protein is CASSLAGTASRPQHF. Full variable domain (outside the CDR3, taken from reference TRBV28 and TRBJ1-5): DVKVTQSSRYLVKRTGEKVFLECVQDMDHENMFWYRQDPGLGLRLIYFSYDVKMKEKGDIPEGYSVSREKKERFSLILESASTNQTSMYLCASSLAGTASRPQHFGDGTRLSIL.

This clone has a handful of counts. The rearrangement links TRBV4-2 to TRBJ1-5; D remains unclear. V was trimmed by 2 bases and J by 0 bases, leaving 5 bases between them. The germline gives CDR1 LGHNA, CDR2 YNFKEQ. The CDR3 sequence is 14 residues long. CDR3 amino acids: CASSQRGSNQPQHF. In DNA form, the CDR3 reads TGTGCCAGCAGCCAACGTGGTAGCAATCAGCCCCAGCATTTT.

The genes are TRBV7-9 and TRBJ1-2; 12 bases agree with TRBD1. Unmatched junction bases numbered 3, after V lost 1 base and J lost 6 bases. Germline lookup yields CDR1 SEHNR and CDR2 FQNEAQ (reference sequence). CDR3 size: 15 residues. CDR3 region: CASSLGGQGADGYTF. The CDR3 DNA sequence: TGTGCCAGCAGCTTAGGGGGACAGGGGGCAGATGGCTACACCTTC.

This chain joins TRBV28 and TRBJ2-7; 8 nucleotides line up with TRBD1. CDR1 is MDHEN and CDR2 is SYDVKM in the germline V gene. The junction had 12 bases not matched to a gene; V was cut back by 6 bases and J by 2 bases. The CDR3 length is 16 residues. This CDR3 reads CASSSWEDRVTYEQYF. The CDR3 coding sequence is TGTGCCAGCAGCTCTTGGGAGGACAGGGTCACCTACGAGCAGTACTTC.

CDR3 protein: CASRRLPGANVLTF. For the CDR3, the DNA is TGTGCCAGCAGACGCCTTCCTGGGGCCAACGTCCTGACTTTC. This chain uses TRBV6-5 with TRBJ2-6; unclear D gene. The CDR3 totals 14 residues. V lost 6 bases and J lost 2, with 8 bases in between. CDR1 and CDR2 (germline): MNHEY, SVGAGI.

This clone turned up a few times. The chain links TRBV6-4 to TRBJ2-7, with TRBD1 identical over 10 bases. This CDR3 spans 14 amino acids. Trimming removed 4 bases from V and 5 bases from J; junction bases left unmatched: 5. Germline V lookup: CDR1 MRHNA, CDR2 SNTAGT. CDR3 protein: CASSASTGGHEQYF. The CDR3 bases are TGTGCCAGCAGTGCCTCGACAGGGGGCCACGAGCAGTACTTC.